This TCR beta chain was recorded in a study of blood T cell repertoires in COVID-19. As for the study in general: Specimens from acute and convalescent COVID-19 originated in the United States, Italy and Spain. Nucleic acid was either cDNA or gDNA, and it came from T cells, B-cell-depleted T cells, or PBMCs.

Authors' analysis steps: Nucleated cell counts were estimated from reference gene primer amplification. Some clones are missing from TCRdb's copy, which holds only in-frame ones; the method was immunoSEQ multiplex PCR. That table furnishes V, J and clone size, whereas the DNA furnished D and trimming. This sample yields approximately 88,000 clones, of which about 80% are seen a single time; around 21% belongs to the top ten. Germline V gives CDR1 SGHAT, CDR2 FQNNGV. V was pared by 2 bases and J by 7 bases, with 9 bases between. The CDR3 is 13 residues long. The clonotype was recovered from a woman older than 75 with acute or convalescent COVID-19. Sequencing input: peripheral blood. The gene calls are TRBV11-2 and TRBJ1-5; the D is unclear. CDR3 sequence: CASSLRLGQPQHF. The CDR3, as DNA: TGTGCCAGCAGCTTACGACTAGGGCAGCCCCAGCATTTT.